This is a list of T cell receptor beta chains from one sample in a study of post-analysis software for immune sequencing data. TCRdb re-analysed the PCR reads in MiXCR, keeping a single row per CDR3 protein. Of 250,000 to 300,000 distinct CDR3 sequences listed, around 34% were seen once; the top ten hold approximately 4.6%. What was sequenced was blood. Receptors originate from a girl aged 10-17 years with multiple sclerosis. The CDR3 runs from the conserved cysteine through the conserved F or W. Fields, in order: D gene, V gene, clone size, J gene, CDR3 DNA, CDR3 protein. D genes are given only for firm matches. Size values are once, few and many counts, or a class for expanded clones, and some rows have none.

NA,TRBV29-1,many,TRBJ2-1,TGCAGCGCGGGCTCGGGACGGAGGGCTGGTGAGCAGTTCTTC,CSAGSGRRAGEQFF
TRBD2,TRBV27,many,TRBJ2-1,TGTGCCAGCAGTTTATCTAGCGGGGGGGCACAGGAGCAGTTCTTC,CASSLSSGGAQEQFF
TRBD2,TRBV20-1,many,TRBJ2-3,TGCAGTGCCGAGTCCGGGCGGGGGGGGACAGATACGCAGTATTTT,CSAESGRGGTDTQYF
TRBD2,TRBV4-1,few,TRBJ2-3,TGCGCCAGCAGCCAAGGAGGGGAGGGCCGGGGCACAGATACGCAGTATTTT,CASSQGGEGRGTDTQYF
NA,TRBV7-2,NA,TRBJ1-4,TGTGCCAGCAGCTCAAGCTGGGGGGGCGCAACTAATGAAAAACTGTTTTTT,CASSSSWGGATNEKLFF
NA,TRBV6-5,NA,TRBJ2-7,TGTGCCAGCAGTTACTCGACGATGGACAGCGCCGTTGCCCAGTACTTC,CASSYSTMDSAVAQYF
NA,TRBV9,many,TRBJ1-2,TGTGCCAGCAGCGTAGGGACAAATAACTATGGCTACACCTTC,CASSVGTNNYGYTF
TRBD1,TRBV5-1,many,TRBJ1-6,TGCGCCAGCAGCTTCGGCGACAGGGCCTATAATTCACCCCTCCACTTT,CASSFGDRAYNSPLHF
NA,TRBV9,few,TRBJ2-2,TGTGCCAGCAGCCAGAGGAGCGGCTACACCGGGGAGCTGTTTTTT,CASSQRSGYTGELFF
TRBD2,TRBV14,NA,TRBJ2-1,TGTGCCAGCAGCCCCACTAGCGGCCGGATTTACAATGAGCAGTTCTTC,CASSPTSGRIYNEQFF
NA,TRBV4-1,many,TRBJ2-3,TGCGCCAGCAGCCAAGATGGGGGGCGAGCAGATACGCAGTATTTT,CASSQDGGRADTQYF
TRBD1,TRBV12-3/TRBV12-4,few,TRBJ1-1,TGTGCCAGCAGTCCGACAGGGGGCTACACTGAAGCTTTCTTT,CASSPTGGYTEAFF
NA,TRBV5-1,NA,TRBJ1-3,TGCGCCAGCAGCTTGGACACCGCTGGAAACACCATATATTTT,CASSLDTAGNTIYF
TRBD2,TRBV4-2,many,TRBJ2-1,TGTGCCAGCAGCCAAGAACCTAGCGGGAGTTTCAATGAGCAGTTCTTC,CASSQEPSGSFNEQFF
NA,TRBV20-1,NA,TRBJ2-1,TGCAGTGCTCAAACTTACAATGAGCAGTTCTTC,CSAQTYNEQFF
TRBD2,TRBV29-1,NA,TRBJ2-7,TGCAGCGTTGAAGGGACTAGCGGAAGCTACGAGCAGTACTTC,CSVEGTSGSYEQYF
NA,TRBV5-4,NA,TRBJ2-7,TGTGCCAGCAGCGCCGGGTCCACCTACGAGCAGTACTTC,CASSAGSTYEQYF
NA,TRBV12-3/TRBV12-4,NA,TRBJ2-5,TGTGCCAGCAGTTTAGTTGGTTCTAATGAGCAGTACTTC,CASSLVGSNEQYF
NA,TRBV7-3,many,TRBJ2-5,TGTGCCAGCAGCTTAGGTCCAGGGGTAGAGACCCAGTACTTC,CASSLGPGVETQYF
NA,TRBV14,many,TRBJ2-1,TGTGCCAGCAGCCAAGAAGGCTACAATGAGCAGTTCTTC,CASSQEGYNEQFF
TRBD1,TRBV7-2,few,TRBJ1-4,TGTGCCAGCAGCCAAGGACAGGGAGGAGAAAAACTGTTTTTT,CASSQGQGGEKLFF
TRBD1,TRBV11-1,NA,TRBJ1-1,TGTGCCAGCAGCTCCGGCATGGACAGGGGCGTTGAAGCTTTCTTT,CASSSGMDRGVEAFF
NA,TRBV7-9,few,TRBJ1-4,TGTGCCAGCAGCTCCGGAGACCGAAAACTGTTTTTT,CASSSGDRKLFF
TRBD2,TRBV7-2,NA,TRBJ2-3,TGTGCCAGCAGCTTCCCCCCGGGGAGGGTATGGGGCACAGATACGCAGTATTTT,CASSFPPGRVWGTDTQYF
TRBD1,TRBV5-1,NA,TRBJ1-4,TGCGCCAGCAGCAATCCGGGACAGGGAGGGGAAAAACTGTTTTTT,CASSNPGQGGEKLFF
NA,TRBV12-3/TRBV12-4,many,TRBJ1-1,TGTGCCAGCAGTTTTAGCAGAAACACTGAAGCTTTCTTT,CASSFSRNTEAFF
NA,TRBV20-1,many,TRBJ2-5,TGCAGTGCTAGGACCGGGAGCTCTCATCTGGAGACCCAGTACTTC,CSARTGSSHLETQYF
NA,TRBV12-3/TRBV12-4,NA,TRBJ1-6,TGTGCCAGCAGTACGGAAGTGGGGCCCTCCTATAATTCACCCCTCCACTTT,CASSTEVGPSYNSPLHF
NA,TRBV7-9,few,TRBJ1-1,TGTGCCAGCAGCTTAGGGACGCGGGTAACTGAAGCTTTCTTT,CASSLGTRVTEAFF
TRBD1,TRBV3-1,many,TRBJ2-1,TGTGCCAGCAGCCACACCGGGACAGGGGGCAATGAGCAGTTCTTC,CASSHTGTGGNEQFF
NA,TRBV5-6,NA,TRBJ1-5,TGTGCCAGCAGCTTTGGAGGGGGGCCCCAGCATTTT,CASSFGGGPQHF
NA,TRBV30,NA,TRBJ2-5,TGTGCCTGGAGGGGGCTGGAGACCCAGTACTTC,CAWRGLETQYF
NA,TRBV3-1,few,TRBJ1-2,TGTGCCAGCAGCCAAGTGGGGCTCAAAGAAGATGGCTACACCTTC,CASSQVGLKEDGYTF
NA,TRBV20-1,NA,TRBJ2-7,TGCAGTGCCCTATCCAGGACAAACTACGAGCAGTACTTC,CSALSRTNYEQYF
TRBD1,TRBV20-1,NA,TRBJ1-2,TGCAGTGCTAGATTACGGGAGGGGGCGATTGGCTACACCTTC,CSARLREGAIGYTF
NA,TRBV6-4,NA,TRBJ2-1,TGTGCCAGCAGGGACTCCCCCATTAGTGAGCAGTTCTTC,CASRDSPISEQFF
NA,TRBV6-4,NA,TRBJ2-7,TGTGCCAGCAGTAAGGATAGCGGAGCGTCCTACGAGCAGTACTTC,CASSKDSGASYEQYF
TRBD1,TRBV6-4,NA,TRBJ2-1,TGTGCCAGCAGTGACTCGCCCAGGGGGCTATATCAGTTCTTC,CASSDSPRGLYQFF
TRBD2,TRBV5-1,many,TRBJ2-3,TGCGCCAGCAGCTCACTAGCGGGAGTAAAAGATACGCAGTATTTT,CASSSLAGVKDTQYF
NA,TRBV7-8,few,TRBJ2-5,TGTGCCAGCAGCGGACGCGTCGGGATCCGAGAGACCCAGTACTTC,CASSGRVGIRETQYF
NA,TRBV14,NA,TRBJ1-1,TGTGCCAGCAGCCAACGGAGACAGGCTGCTGACACTGAAGCTTTCTTT,CASSQRRQAADTEAFF
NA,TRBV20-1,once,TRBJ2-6,TGCAGTGTTGACGAGGGTACTGGGGCCAACGTCCTGACTTTC,CSVDEGTGANVLTF
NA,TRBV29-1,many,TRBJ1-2,TGCAGCGTTGAGGCGCAGCCCGTGGGGGGCTACACCTTC,CSVEAQPVGGYTF
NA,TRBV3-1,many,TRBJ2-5,TGTGCCAGCAGCGGTAATTCGGGGTCTGGGGAGACCCAGTACTTC,CASSGNSGSGETQYF
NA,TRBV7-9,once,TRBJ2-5,TGTGCCAGCAGCCTCCGGGACTTGCCGTACTTC,CASSLRDLPYF
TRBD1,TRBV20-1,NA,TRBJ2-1,TGCAGTGCCGACAGGGATCTAGCTAACAATGAGCAGTTCTTC,CSADRDLANNEQFF
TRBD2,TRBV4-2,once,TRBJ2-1,TGTGCCAGCAGCCAGACGGGACTAGCGGGGGAGCTAAATGAGCAGTTCTTC,CASSQTGLAGELNEQFF
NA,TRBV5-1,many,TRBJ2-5,TGCGCCAGCAGCTTGGCGATCTCAGTGGGGGAGACCCAGTACTTC,CASSLAISVGETQYF
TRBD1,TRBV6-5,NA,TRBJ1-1,TGTGCCAGCAGCCGCCCAACAGGGGTTGAAGCTTTCTTT,CASSRPTGVEAFF
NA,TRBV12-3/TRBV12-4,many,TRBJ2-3,TGTGCCAGCAGTCGCGCGCGGCCCGGAAATGTAGATACGCAGTATTTT,CASSRARPGNVDTQYF
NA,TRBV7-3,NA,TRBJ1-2,TGTGCCAGCAGCCTCACAGGCCAGCGGGAGGGCTACACCTTC,CASSLTGQREGYTF
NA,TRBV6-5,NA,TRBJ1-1,TGTGCCAGCAGTTACTCGACGGGGGGGGAAGCTTTCTTT,CASSYSTGGEAFF
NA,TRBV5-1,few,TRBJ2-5,TGCGCCGGCAGTCGTCAAGAGACCCAGTACTTC,CAGSRQETQYF
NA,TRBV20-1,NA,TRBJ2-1,TGCAGTACTCTAATCGGCCTCAGCTCCTACAATGAGCAGTTCTTC,CSTLIGLSSYNEQFF
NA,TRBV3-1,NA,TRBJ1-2,TGTGCCAGCAGCCAAGGAGGAGCATATGGCTACACCTTC,CASSQGGAYGYTF